This T cell receptor beta chain is drawn from a study of OX40 agonist ivuxolimab in advanced cancers. General study findings and limits: Clones of CD4+ and CD8+ blood T cells grew by week 6 at doses of 0.1 to 3.0 mg/kg. More expanded clones were found, on average, in CD8+ than in CD4+ T cells.

Sequencing used immunoSEQ multiplex PCR; TCRdb keeps in-frame clones, though not all of them. The data contain 90,000 or so clones, 87% of them singletons. As concerns this clone: Its antigen remains unknown.

V gave up 2 bases and J gave up 0 bases, with 17 bases separating them. Per germline, CDR1 KGHSH and CDR2 LQKENI. The CDR3 runs to 18 residues. The receptor was derived from an adult with an advanced solid tumor such as melanoma, head and neck, liver or kidney cancer. The chain carries TRBV18 and TRBJ1-3; perhaps TRBD1 as D (6 bases). The specimen comprised CD4+ or CD8+ T cells sorted from blood, sampled in a trial of the OX40 agonist ivuxolimab. The CDR3 protein is CASSPITPGASSGNTIYF. DNA of the CDR3: TGTGCCAGCTCACCAATAACTCCAGGGGCGAGCTCTGGAAACACCATATATTTT.